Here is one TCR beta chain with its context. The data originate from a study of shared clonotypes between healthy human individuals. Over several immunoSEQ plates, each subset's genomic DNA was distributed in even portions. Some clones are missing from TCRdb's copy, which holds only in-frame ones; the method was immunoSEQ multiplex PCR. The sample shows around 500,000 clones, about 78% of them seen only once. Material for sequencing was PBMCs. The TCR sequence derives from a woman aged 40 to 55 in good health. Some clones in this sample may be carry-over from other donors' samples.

CDR3 DNA: TGTGCCAGCACCCGACAAGGAGAGGACACTGAAGCTTTCTTT. Amino acids: CASTRQGEDTEAFF. The V call is TRBV28, the J call TRBJ1-1; D ambiguous. Germline CDR1 reads MDHEN; CDR2 reads SYDVKM. This CDR3 comprises 14 residues. V lost 7 bases and J 3 bases, leaving 15 bases between the germline ends. Combining the CDR3 with reference TRBV28 and TRBJ1-1 gives the whole variable domain DVKVTQSSRYLVKRTGEKVFLECVQDMDHENMFWYRQDPGLGLRLIYFSYDVKMKEKGDIPEGYSVSREKKERFSLILESASTNQTSMYLCASTRQGEDTEAFFGQGTRLTVV.